Presented here are 27 T cell receptor beta chains from one specimen sequenced in a study of technical replicates of blood from four donors (dated by TCRdb to 2016 to 2017). To prepare the library, the immunoSEQ multiplex PCR assay was applied. TCRdb took this table from immuneACCESS and kept in-frame rearrangements with V and J called. Such tables lack part of the clones; where checked against another copy, unresolved V genes explain under half of the gap, and the rest is unexplained. Present in this sample are almost 65,000 clones, 70% to 90% of which were seen just once. The top ten clonotypes cover roughly 5.3% of the sample. Sequencing was done on a sample of PBMCs. The origin of the receptors is a human donor in good health. Some clones in this sample may be carry-over from other donors' samples.

The J gene is TRBJ2-1, the V gene TRBV9; 12 bases match TRBD2. Looked up from germline, CDR1 is SGDLS and CDR2 is YYNGEE. This CDR3 contains 15 residues. With 3 bases clipped from V and 3 bases from J, the junction kept 1 base outside the gene matches. The CDR3 nucleotides are TGTGCCAGCAGCGCGACTAGCGGGGGCTACAATGAGCAGTTCTTC. It yields the protein CASSATSGGYNEQFF.

J is TRBJ2-5 and V is TRBV6-7; TRBD2 is a possible D gene (6 bases). TRBV6-7 is assigned to the ORF class and has an uncertain function. CDR3 length: 18 residues. Trimming took off 6 bases at V and 0 bases at J, with 23 bases between the two ends. CDR3 residues: CASSRNPGLTNHQETQYF. The CDR3 nucleotides read TGTGCCAGCAGCCGTAATCCGGGACTGACTAACCACCAAGAGACCCAGTACTTC.

This clone has only one observation. V is TRBV30 and J is TRBJ2-7; 7 nucleotides line up with TRBD2. The CDR3 sequence is 13 residues long. Germline values: CDR1 GTSNPN, CDR2 SVGIG (reference sequence). Germline trimming cut 3 bases from V and 4 bases from J; bases unmatched to any gene: 6. The CDR3 DNA follows: TGTGCCTGGAGGGAGGGAGGGAAATACGAGCAGTACTTC. Translating gives CAWREGGKYEQYF.

The chain links TRBV11-2 to TRBJ2-1; 8 nucleotides agree with TRBD1. CDR3 length equals 15 residues. Germline V gene data show CDR1 as SGHAT and CDR2 as FQNNGV. Trimming at V came to 2 bases and at J to 5 bases, leaving 5 bases not matched to a gene. CDR3 loop: CASSLFGQGNNEQFF. CDR3 bases: TGTGCCAGCAGCTTATTCGGACAGGGTAACAATGAGCAGTTCTTC. Variable domain in full (rest from reference TRBV11-2 and TRBJ2-1): EAGVAQSPRYKIIEKRQSVAFWCNPISGHATLYWYQQILGQGPKLLIQFQNNGVVDDSQLPKDRFSAERLKGVDSTLKIQPAKLEDSAVYLCASSLFGQGNNEQFFGPGTRLTVL.

The genes are TRBV6-5 and TRBJ2-1, with 10 bases fitting TRBD1. V shed 2 bases and J 8 bases; nucleotides not matched to a gene: 6. The CDR3 is made up of 15 amino acids. Germline V gene sequence: CDR1 MNHEY, CDR2 SVGAGI. The CDR3 bases are TGTGCCAGCAGTTACCTCGGGACAGGGGACGATGAGCAGTTCTTC. Its protein product is CASSYLGTGDDEQFF.

The rearrangement links TRBV7-2 to TRBJ1-1; 10 positions match TRBD1. V dropped 2 bases and J dropped 6; count of bases not matched to a gene: 6. The CDR3 spans 15 residues. CDR1 and CDR2 from the germline V gene are SGHTA and FQGNSA. The CDR3 coding sequence is TGTGCCAGCAGCTTAATCCGGGACAGGGGTCCTGAAGCTTTCTTT. It is translated as CASSLIRDRGPEAFF.

The genes are TRBV11-2 and TRBJ2-5; maybe TRBD2 (5 bases). The V and J ends lost 2 bases and 1 base respectively, with 11 bases between them. CDR3 size: 15 residues. The germline V gene has CDR1 SGHAT and CDR2 FQNNGV. The CDR3 DNA is TGTGCCAGCAGCTTAATCCGGGGAGTCCAAGAGACCCAGTACTTC. It yields the protein CASSLIRGVQETQYF.

V gene TRBV2 combines with J gene TRBJ1-1, with D possibly matching TRBD1 (6 bases). CDR3 length: 15 residues. V gave up 7 bases and J gave up 0 bases, with 15 bases separating them. The germline V gene encodes CDR1 SNHLY and CDR2 FYNNEI. The CDR3 loop reads CASNAWGQVNTEAFF. In DNA, the CDR3 is TGTGCCAGCAATGCCTGGGGGCAGGTGAACACTGAAGCTTTCTTT.

The chain couples TRBV7-6 to TRBJ1-4, with 8 bases matching TRBD1. Germline CDR1 SGHVS, CDR2 FNYEAQ. The CDR3 consists of 18 residues. The V and J ends lost 2 bases and 3 bases, in that order; junction bases with no gene match: 11. In nucleotides, the CDR3 is TGTGCCAGCAGCTTACAGGAGACAGGGGTCGCGGCTAATGAAAAACTGTTTTTT. This sequence encodes CASSLQETGVAANEKLFF.

The chain links TRBV6-5 to TRBJ2-3; 7 bases fit TRBD1. Trimming took 4 bases from V and 4 from J; bases not matched to a gene: 8. Germline values: CDR1 MNHEY, CDR2 SVGAGI. CDR3 length equals 15 residues. CDR3 region: CASSSPTGRPDTQYF. The CDR3 DNA reads as TGTGCCAGCAGTTCCCCGACAGGGCGGCCAGATACGCAGTATTTT.

The V call is TRBV5-4, the J call TRBJ1-1; D might be TRBD1 (6 bases). Germline V lookup: CDR1 SGHNT, CDR2 YYREEE (reference sequence). V was pared by 0 bases and J by 3 bases, with 15 bases between. There are 16 residues in the CDR3. The CDR3 loop reads CASSLESTGYYTEAFF. CDR3 sequence (DNA): TGTGCCAGCAGCTTGGAATCAACAGGGTATTACACTGAAGCTTTCTTT.

This chain uses TRBV7-8 with TRBJ2-7, with 7 bases fitting TRBD1. With 7 bases clipped from V and 7 bases from J, the junction kept 10 bases outside the gene matches. Germline loops: CDR1 SGHVS, CDR2 FQNEAQ. This CDR3 spans 13 amino acids. CDR3 sequence reads: CASNLETGREQYF. The CDR3 DNA is TGTGCCAGCAACCTAGAGACAGGGCGGGAGCAGTACTTC.

This chain links TRBV7-8 with TRBJ2-5; possible D gene TRBD2, 6 bases. Near its end, the DNA agrees better with TRBJ2-7, so the J call may be wrong. Germline V gives CDR1 SGHVS, CDR2 FQNEAQ. This CDR3 contains 15 residues. The CDR3 sequence is CASSFRDSSTYEQYF. The CDR3 DNA sequence: TGTGCCAGCAGCTTCCGGGACTCCTCGACCTACGAGCAGTACTTC.

The gene calls are TRBV15 and TRBJ2-5; 7 nucleotides agree with TRBD1. Germline CDR1 and CDR2: LNHNV and YYDKDF (reference sequence). This CDR3 is built from 16 residues. V was clipped by 0 bases and J by 5 bases; unmatched bases: 9. The CDR3 bases are TGTGCCACCAGCAGAGAAGGAACAGGGGTGTGGGAGACCCAGTACTTC. It yields the protein CATSREGTGVWETQYF.

The CDR3 DNA reads as TGTGCCAGCTCACCAGCACTAACAGGGGGCGGGAATGAAAAACTGTTTTTT. Translated: CASSPALTGGGNEKLFF. The rearrangement uses TRBV18 and TRBJ1-4; 9 nucleotides match TRBD1. The CDR3 consists of 17 residues. With 2 bases clipped from V and 5 bases from J, the junction kept 9 bases outside the gene matches. Germline assignment: CDR1 KGHSH and CDR2 LQKENI.

Notes on this clone: Distinct nucleotide sequences in the sample also encode this CDR3. This chain joins TRBV19 and TRBJ1-2, with 8 bases fitting TRBD1. The germline CDR1 and CDR2 sequences are LNHDA and SQIVND (reference sequence). Losses at the gene ends were 3 bases for V and 0 bases for J; bases not matched to a gene: 0. The CDR3 covers 14 residues. As DNA, the CDR3 is TGTGCCAGTAGTATGACAGGGGCTAACTATGGCTACACCTTC. Its translation: CASSMTGANYGYTF.

The chain uses TRBV5-6 and TRBJ2-2; TRBD2 might be the D (5 bases). The CDR3 is made up of 15 amino acids. CDR1 and CDR2 (germline): SGHDT, YYEEEE. V lost 1 base and J 5 bases, leaving 12 bases between the germline ends. The CDR3 DNA is TGTGCCAGCAGCTTGTCCCCTGAGGGTACCGGGGAGCTGTTTTTT. Protein: CASSLSPEGTGELFF.

The sample holds one count of this clone. The chain links TRBV9 to TRBJ2-5, with 15 bases lining up with TRBD2. Germline V gene data show CDR1 as SGDLS and CDR2 as YYNGEE. This CDR3 contains 15 residues. Losses at the gene ends were 1 base for V and 11 bases for J; bases not matched to a gene: 6. Here the CDR3 reads CASSVSGLAGGPQYF. CDR3 DNA sequence: TGTGCCAGCAGCGTATCGGGACTAGCGGGGGGCCCACAGTACTTC.

V and J are TRBV7-2 and TRBJ2-7, with no clear D. CDR1 and CDR2 from the germline V gene are SGHTA and FQGNSA. CDR3 length: 13 residues. Trimming left V 6 bases short and J 6 bases short, with 15 bases between. The CDR3 spells CASRTQMRGEQYF. CDR3 bases: TGTGCCAGCAGAACCCAAATGCGTGGCGAGCAGTACTTC.

This clone was seen once. V usage is TRBV19 and J usage is TRBJ2-5, with D hard to call. CDR3 size: 13 residues. Trimming left V 4 bases short and J 2 bases short, with 8 bases between. Per the germline V gene, CDR1 is LNHDA and CDR2 is SQIVND (reference sequence). The CDR3 protein is CASSRAEQETQYF. CDR3 nucleotides: TGTGCCAGTAGTAGGGCAGAACAAGAGACCCAGTACTTC.

The chain links TRBV25-1 to TRBJ2-3; D remains unclear. Germline V CDR1 and CDR2: MGHDK, SYGVNS. With 7 bases removed from V and 1 base from J, the gap between germline ends came to 9 bases. The CDR3 extends over 13 amino acids. For the CDR3, the DNA is TGTGCCAGCATAGATGCGGGCACAGATACGCAGTATTTT. It codes for CASIDAGTDTQYF.

This chain links TRBV27 with TRBJ2-7, with D possibly being TRBD1 (5 bases). Germline V gene lookup returns CDR1 MNHEY and CDR2 SMNVEV (reference sequence). Trimming left V 2 bases short and J 5 bases short, with 19 bases between. The length of the CDR3 is 16 residues. The CDR3 bases are TGTGCCAGCAGTTTAAAGGGGAATAGGGGCGCCGACGAGCAGTACTTC. It encodes CASSLKGNRGADEQYF.

This clone was seen only a few times. V is TRBV7-2 and J is TRBJ2-3, with TRBD2 matching over 8 bases. The CDR3 covers 17 residues. J was trimmed by 1 base and V by 4 bases; bases with no gene match: 10. Germline V lookup: CDR1 SGHTA, CDR2 FQGNSA. CDR3: CASSYSGGSGGTDTQYF. CDR3 DNA sequence: TGTGCCAGCAGCTATAGTGGTGGTAGCGGGGGCACAGATACGCAGTATTTT.

The V gene is TRBV12-5, the J gene TRBJ1-4, with a tentative D call TRBD1 (6 bases). The germline CDR1 and CDR2 sequences are LGHNT and FRNRAP. Trimming took 2 bases from V and 8 from J, leaving 12 bases between them. The CDR3 has 14 residues. The CDR3 loop is CASGLLQGREKLFF. As DNA, the CDR3 is TGTGCTAGTGGTTTGTTACAGGGACGGGAAAAACTGTTTTTT.

The chain combines TRBV20-1 with TRBJ2-5, with 8 bases lining up with TRBD2. This CDR3 is built from 11 residues. Germline V gene lookup returns CDR1 DFQATT and CDR2 SNEGSKA (reference sequence). The ends lost 5 bases at V and 5 bases at J; junction bases unmatched: 1. CDR3: CSARLAETQYF. For the CDR3, the DNA is TGCAGTGCTCGACTAGCGGAGACCCAGTACTTC.

This clone has more than one count but fewer than ten. V and J are TRBV6-6 and TRBJ2-2; 11 nucleotides agree with TRBD1. Germline CDR1 is MNHNY and CDR2 is SVGAGI (reference sequence). The ends lost 6 bases at V and 4 bases at J; junction bases unmatched: 4. The CDR3 spans 15 residues. In DNA form, the CDR3 reads TGTGCCAGCAGGGGACAGGGGGAGGCCACCGGGGAGCTGTTTTTT. It encodes CASRGQGEATGELFF.

The genes are TRBV23-1 and TRBJ2-6; 8 bases are a match to TRBD2. TRBV23-1 is designated an ORF whose function remains uncertain. After removal of 5 bases from V and 2 bases from J, the junction contained 11 bases not matched to a gene. The CDR3 is 18 amino acids. CDR3 sequence reads: CASSSGHGGAPGANVLTF. The CDR3 bases are TGCGCCAGCAGTTCCGGACACGGGGGGGCCCCTGGGGCCAACGTCCTGACTTTC.